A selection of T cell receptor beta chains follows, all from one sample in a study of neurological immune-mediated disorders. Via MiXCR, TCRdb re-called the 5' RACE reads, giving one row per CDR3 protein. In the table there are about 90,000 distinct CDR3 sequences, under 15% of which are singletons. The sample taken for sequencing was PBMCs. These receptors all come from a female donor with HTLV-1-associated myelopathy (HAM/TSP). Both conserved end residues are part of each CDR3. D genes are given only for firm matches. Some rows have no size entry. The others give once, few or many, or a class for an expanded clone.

CDR3: CASSQDKGAPSNEQFF; DNA: TGCGCCAGCAGCCAAGATAAGGGGGCACCTTCCAATGAGCAGTTCTTC; V: TRBV4-1; D: TRBD1; size: -; J: TRBJ2-1
CDR3: CASSVGPGKLGGELFF; DNA: TGTGCCAGCAGCGTGGGCCCGGGGAAATTAGGCGGGGAGCTGTTTTTT; V: TRBV9; D: -; size: many; J: TRBJ2-2
CDR3: CASSVGGGIYNEQFF; DNA: TGTGCCAGCAGCGTAGGGGGGGGCATTTACAATGAGCAGTTCTTC; V: TRBV9; D: -; size: many; J: TRBJ2-1
CDR3: CASSAGTGKRYTF; DNA: TGTGCCAGCAGCGCTGGGACAGGCAAACGCTACACCTTC; V: TRBV12-3/TRBV12-4; D: TRBD1; size: many; J: TRBJ1-2
CDR3: CASSLGTGKGKDTQYF; DNA: TGCGCCAGCAGCCTCGGGACAGGGAAAGGAAAAGATACGCAGTATTTT; V: TRBV5-1; D: TRBD1; size: many; J: TRBJ2-3
CDR3: CAISGDSYTEAFF; DNA: TGTGCCATCAGTGGCGACAGTTACACTGAAGCTTTCTTT; V: TRBV10-3; D: -; size: many; J: TRBJ1-1
CDR3: CVCSNGELFF; DNA: TGTGTTTGTTCTAACGGGGAGCTGTTTTTT; V: TRBV12-3/TRBV12-4; D: -; size: many; J: TRBJ2-2
CDR3: CASSQAGTGGYNEQFF; DNA: TGTGCCAGCAGTCAGGCGGGGACAGGGGGATACAATGAGCAGTTCTTC; V: TRBV12-3/TRBV12-4; D: TRBD1; size: many; J: TRBJ2-1
CDR3: CASSLGTGVAEKLFF; DNA: TGCGCCAGCAGCCTGGGGACAGGGGTTGCTGAAAAACTGTTTTTT; V: TRBV4-1; D: TRBD1; size: many; J: TRBJ1-4
CDR3: CASSGGRGEQFF; DNA: TGTGCCAGCAGCGGAGGGCGGGGTGAGCAGTTCTTC; V: TRBV9; D: -; size: many; J: TRBJ2-1
CDR3: CAWRSGQTGGEKLFF; DNA: TGTGCCTGGAGGTCGGGCCAAACTGGCGGGGAAAAACTGTTTTTT; V: TRBV30; D: -; size: -; J: TRBJ1-4
CDR3: CATSTDLAKNIQYF; DNA: TGTGCCACCAGTACAGACTTAGCCAAAAACATTCAGTACTTC; V: TRBV6-6; D: -; size: -; J: TRBJ2-4
CDR3: CANSPTGTANIQYF; DNA: TGTGCCAACAGCCCGACCGGGACAGCAAACATTCAGTACTTC; V: TRBV11-2; D: TRBD1; size: -; J: TRBJ2-4
CDR3: CASSERQGGFYNEQFF; DNA: TGTGCCAGCAGCGAGCGACAGGGTGGATTCTACAATGAGCAGTTCTTC; V: TRBV11-2; D: TRBD1; size: many; J: TRBJ2-1